This TCR beta chain was sequenced for a study of T cell repertoires in cytomegalovirus infection. Study summary: The public TCR beta signatures pointed to both CMV infection and matching HLA type.

This clonotype appeared a few times. As yet, its antigen is unknown. Whole-study results and caveats: Within the response measured ex vivo, HLA-C-restricted CMV-specific TCR beta clonotypes were dominant.

The CDR3 totals 16 residues. CDR1 and CDR2 from the germline V gene are DFQATT and SNEGSKA (reference sequence). Trimming left V 0 bases short and J 8 bases short, with 20 bases between. MiXCR was run by TCRdb on the reads, yielding one entry per CDR3 protein. The sample consists of under 300,000 distinct CDR3 sequences, over 15% of them appearing once. This TCR came from a human donor in good health (CMV status not recorded). Some clones in this sample may be carry-over from other donors' samples. The sample taken for sequencing was CD8+ T cells from PBMCs. The J gene is TRBJ2-1, the V gene TRBV20-1; D is undetermined. CDR3 coding DNA: TGCAGTGCTAGAGATATCCGGGCACATCTCGTCGATGAGCAGTTCTTC. Its protein product is CSARDIRAHLVDEQFF.